A selection of T cell receptor beta chains follows, all from one sample in a study of T cells in Graves' hyperthyroidism and ophthalmopathy. MiXCR was run by TCRdb on the multiplex PCR reads, yielding one entry per CDR3 protein. The sample contains fewer than 350,000 distinct CDR3 sequences, about an eighth of which appear only once. Sequencing was carried out using blood. These TCRs come from a woman in her thirties with Graves' hyperthyroidism that later progressed to Graves' ophthalmopathy. Both conserved end residues are part of each CDR3. A D gene is named only where the DNA matches it firmly. Rows may omit the clone size; those that give it use once, few, many or a size class.

abundance	j_gene	d_gene	v_gene	CDR3aa	CDR3nt
-	TRBJ2-1	-	TRBV25-1	CASSEGGLLAWNSYNEQFF	TGTGCCAGCAGTGAAGGCGGGTTACTAGCATGGAACTCCTACAATGAGCAGTTCTTC
many	TRBJ2-1	-	TRBV7-9	CASSSGQYNEQFF	TGTGCCAGCAGCTCGGGCCAATACAATGAGCAGTTCTTC
many	TRBJ2-3	TRBD1	TRBV20-1	CSARATGFSTDTQYF	TGCAGTGCTAGGGCGACAGGGTTCAGCACAGATACGCAGTATTTT
many	TRBJ2-3	TRBD2	TRBV7-2	CASSFGTSGRDTQYF	TGTGCCAGCAGCTTCGGGACTAGCGGCCGGGATACGCAGTATTTT
many	TRBJ2-1	-	TRBV6-2/TRBV6-3	CASRETNYNEQFF	TGTGCCAGCAGAGAAACCAATTACAATGAGCAGTTCTTC
once	TRBJ2-7	TRBD2	TRBV6-2/TRBV6-3	CASLAVSSYEQYF	TGTGCCAGCCTAGCGGTTAGCTCCTACGAGCAGTACTTC
many	TRBJ1-2	-	TRBV28	CASSFPLRGYTF	TGTGCCAGCAGTTTCCCTTTACGAGGCTACACCTTC
many	TRBJ1-1	-	TRBV20-1	CSARGEGYITEAFF	TGCAGTGCTAGAGGAGAGGGGTACATCACTGAAGCTTTCTTT
many	TRBJ1-1	TRBD1	TRBV28	CASRPRDRDWENTEAFF	TGTGCCAGCAGACCAAGGGACAGGGATTGGGAGAACACTGAAGCTTTCTTT
-	TRBJ1-2	-	TRBV29-1	CSVEKAAGYGYTF	TGCAGCGTTGAAAAAGCCGCAGGGTACGGCTACACCTTC
many	TRBJ2-1	TRBD2	TRBV7-3	CASSFGAGGGLMDEQFF	TGTGCCAGCAGCTTTGGAGCGGGAGGGGGATTGATGGATGAGCAGTTCTTC
many	TRBJ2-7	TRBD2	TRBV6-1	CASSFTSGSMYEQYF	TGTGCCAGCAGTTTTACTAGCGGGAGTATGTACGAGCAGTACTTC
-	TRBJ2-4	TRBD2	TRBV7-8	CASSQGTSGRVNIQYF	TGTGCCAGCAGCCAAGGGACTAGCGGGAGGGTAAACATTCAGTACTTC
few	TRBJ2-1	TRBD2	TRBV7-2	CASSLSSYSSSGTNNEQFF	TGTGCCAGCAGCTTAAGTTCTTATTCTTCTAGCGGGACGAACAATGAGCAGTTCTTC